What follows are 13 T cell receptor beta chains derived from one specimen sequenced in a study of blood T cell repertoires in COVID-19. Assay used: immunoSEQ multiplex PCR; TCRdb lists only in-frame clones, some missing. The repertoire consists of 120,000 to 150,000 clones, with over 80% occurring once and the leading ten covering more than 5%. The sequencing input was PBMCs or T cells enriched from blood (not recorded which). Source of these receptors: a woman in her thirties or forties who had recovered from COVID-19.

The rearrangement links TRBV9 to TRBJ2-1; a possible D gene is TRBD1 (5 bases). The V gene's germline CDR1 is SGDLS and CDR2 YYNGEE. The CDR3 consists of 17 residues. V gave up 4 bases and J gave up 0 bases, with 17 bases separating them. The DNA of the CDR3 is TGTGCCAGCAGCACCCAACCAGGGCGTAGCTCCTACAATGAGCAGTTCTTC. Protein sequence: CASSTQPGRSSYNEQFF.

Note on this clone: At the DNA level, this CDR3 is encoded by other sequences in the same sample as well. The rearrangement joins TRBV3-1 (or the pseudogene TRBV3-2) to TRBJ1-2, with 8 nucleotides matching TRBD1. The CDR3 loop spans 13 amino acids. Germline assignment: CDR1 LGHDT and CDR2 YNNKEL (reference sequence). Losses at the gene ends were 6 bases for V and 8 bases for J; bases not matched to a gene: 8. CDR3 residues: CASRRGQGGGYTF. DNA of the CDR3: TGTGCCAGCAGGCGAGGACAGGGAGGAGGCTACACCTTC.

The chain has TRBV9 and TRBJ1-4; perhaps TRBD1 as D (5 bases). The CDR3 runs to 15 residues. Germline CDR1 is SGDLS and CDR2 is YYNGEE. V gave up 4 bases and J gave up 5 bases, with 15 bases separating them. CDR3 sequence reads: CASSPTTGPNEKLFF. In DNA form, the CDR3 reads TGTGCCAGCAGCCCAACTACAGGACCAAATGAAAAACTGTTTTTT.

CDR3 DNA sequence: TGTGCCAGCAGTCAATTCGACTTGGATGGCTACACCTTC. Residues: CASSQFDLDGYTF. This chain links TRBV2 with TRBJ1-2; D is undetermined. Deletions cut 5 bases from V and 6 bases from J, with 13 bases between. This CDR3 is built from 13 residues. Germline values: CDR1 SNHLY, CDR2 FYNNEI.

The rearrangement joins TRBV7-3 to TRBJ2-1, with 11 bases aligning to TRBD2. The CDR3 spans 16 residues. Looked up from germline, CDR1 is SGHTA and CDR2 is FQGTGA. V was pared by 5 bases and J by 7 bases, with 10 bases of the junction left unmatched. This chain's CDR3 is CASSPQLAGVGNEQFF. The CDR3 DNA sequence: TGTGCCAGCAGCCCCCAACTAGCGGGAGTCGGTAATGAGCAGTTCTTC.

This clone was counted only a few times. V usage is TRBV7-2 and J usage is TRBJ2-7; 8 nucleotides align to TRBD2. The CDR3 spans 17 residues. Trimming removed 0 bases from V and 2 bases from J; junction bases left unmatched: 9. Per germline, CDR1 SGHTA and CDR2 FQGNSA. This CDR3 reads CASSLAVGSGGTYEQYF. CDR3 nucleotides: TGTGCCAGCAGCTTAGCGGTTGGGAGCGGGGGTACCTACGAGCAGTACTTC.

This chain joins TRBV7-9 and TRBJ1-6; D gene ambiguous. This CDR3 is 15 amino acids long. Trimming took 3 bases from V and 5 from J, leaving 11 bases between them. Germline V gene lookup returns CDR1 SEHNR and CDR2 FQNEAQ (reference sequence). The CDR3 nucleotides read TGTGCCAGCAGCTTCCGGACTGCGCATAATTCACCCCTCCACTTT. This codes for CASSFRTAHNSPLHF.

The table lists this clone with a count of one. V is TRBV28 and J is TRBJ1-5; TRBD1 matches at 9 bases. Germline CDR1 and CDR2: MDHEN and SYDVKM. V shed 3 bases and J 3 bases; nucleotides not matched to a gene: 6. There are 16 residues in the CDR3. This chain's CDR3 is CASSFRGQGLNQPQHF. The CDR3 DNA sequence: TGTGCCAGCAGTTTTCGGGGACAGGGCCTCAATCAGCCCCAGCATTTT.

The rearrangement uses TRBV7-9 and TRBJ1-1; 8 nucleotides match TRBD1. After removal of 4 bases from V and 5 bases from J, the junction contained 3 bases not matched to a gene. Germline V gene sequence: CDR1 SEHNR, CDR2 FQNEAQ (reference sequence). The CDR3 has 13 residues. The CDR3 region is CASSSGQGTEAFF. In nucleotides, the CDR3 is TGTGCCAGCAGCTCCGGACAGGGTACTGAAGCTTTCTTT.

The chain links TRBV11-3 to TRBJ2-7; 9 bases are shared with TRBD2. There are 14 residues in the CDR3. J lost 0 bases, V lost 5 bases, and 2 bases had no gene match. Germline lookup yields CDR1 SGHNT and CDR2 YENEEA. In nucleotides, the CDR3 is TGTGCCAGCAGCCCGACTAGCGGCTCCTACGAGCAGTACTTC. Its protein product is CASSPTSGSYEQYF.

The gene calls are TRBV19 and TRBJ1-1; D is possibly TRBD1 (5 bases). Germline CDR1 LNHDA, CDR2 SQIVND (reference sequence). The CDR3 loop spans 14 amino acids. V was cut by 3 bases and J by 6 bases, with 14 bases left in between. For the CDR3, the DNA is TGTGCCAGTAGTATTCTAGGGGATGGCGCTGAAGCTTTCTTT. Its protein is CASSILGDGAEAFF.

A single count supports this clone. The rearrangement joins TRBV28 to TRBJ2-2; perhaps TRBD2 as D (6 bases). The CDR3 covers 15 residues. Germline V CDR1 and CDR2: MDHEN, SYDVKM. Trimming cost V 3 bases and J 4 bases, with 12 bases left between them. The CDR3 reads CASSLSSGSTGELFF. The CDR3, as DNA: TGTGCCAGCAGTTTGAGTAGCGGTTCCACCGGGGAGCTGTTTTTT.

J is TRBJ1-1 and V is TRBV9; possibly TRBD1 for D (6 bases). Germline V gene data show CDR1 as SGDLS and CDR2 as YYNGEE. This CDR3 contains 17 residues. V lost 0 bases to trimming and J lost 5 bases, with 20 bases between them. CDR3 nucleotides: TGTGCCAGCAGCGTAGATGGGGGGGCGTCTTCGGTGACTGAAGCTTTCTTT. Its translation: CASSVDGGASSVTEAFF.